Described below is a single TCR beta chain sequence and its context. The data were taken from a study of control samples from healthy donors and cancer patients. This CDR3 is built from 14 residues. Germline CDR1 LGHNA, CDR2 YSLEER. The germline V and J ends were trimmed by 5 bases and 4 bases, with 11 bases remaining between them. Assay: immunoSEQ multiplex PCR; the TCRdb copy retains only in-frame clones and omits some. The sample yields about 170,000 clones, approximately 90% seen once. Sample: blood. This receptor was taken from a man aged 25-45 years in good health. This rearrangement joins TRBV4-3 to TRBJ2-2; possible D gene TRBD1, 6 bases. The CDR3 region has the DNA TGCGCCAGCAGCTTCGGACAGTCCACCGGGGAGCTGTTTTTT. It specifies CASSFGQSTGELFF.